The following is a T cell receptor beta chain sequence with its context. Its target is unknown. Rearranged V-D-J TRB sequences were amplified with a mixed TRB-A/B primer pool. TCRdb re-analysed the multiplex PCR reads in MiXCR, keeping a single row per CDR3 protein. This sample has some 7,900 distinct CDR3 sequences, with 25% to 40% found just once. The sample is drawn from a study of T cell repertoires in aging, cancer and after chemotherapy. Whole-study context: Clear clonal overlap appeared across healthy donor samples taken over several months to years.

Peripheral blood genomic DNA, not sorted cells or RNA, was the template. Findings and caveats of the study: Loss of evenness, beyond lost richness, contributed to age-related TCR diversity decline in cancer patients. Across the chemotherapy interval, each cancer cohort showed higher median generation probability, suggesting thymic rebound.

J gave up 5 bases and V 1 base, and 8 bases lay outside the gene matches. The CDR3 extends over 17 amino acids. In germline, CDR1 is SGHAT, CDR2 FQNNGV. This chain connects TRBV11-2 to TRBJ1-6, with TRBD1 identical over 7 bases. The specimen sequenced was blood. The TCR comes from a human donor in good health. The CDR3 nucleotides are TGTGCCAGCAGCTTAGGGTTAGGGCAGGGGGATAATTCACCCCTCCACTTT. Encoded protein: CASSLGLGQGDNSPLHF.